The next 30 T cell receptor beta chains were all read from a single sample in a study of response to subunit inactivated influenza vaccine. TCRdb itself ran the RT-PCR reads through MiXCR, one entry per CDR3 protein. Here the sample spans more than 450,000 distinct CDR3 sequences, 10% to 15% being singletons. The sample here was PBMCs from blood, taken on the day of vaccination. These receptors were taken from a man aged 45-60 years who received an inactivated influenza vaccine.

This clonotype has a handful of counts. This chain joins TRBV7-2 and TRBJ2-5, with 7 bases aligning to TRBD1. CDR3 length: 12 residues. Trimming at V came to 5 bases and at J to 6 bases, leaving 3 bases not matched to a gene. Germline CDR1 and CDR2: SGHTA and FQGNSA. CDR3 protein: CASSHRGQTQYF. CDR3 DNA: TGTGCCAGCAGCCACAGGGGACAGACCCAGTACTTC.

The chain recombines TRBV7-2 with TRBJ2-5, with no clear D. Germline V lookup: CDR1 SGHTA, CDR2 FQGNSA. Trimming removed 5 bases from V and 5 bases from J, with 12 bases in between. The CDR3 spans 13 residues. CDR3 residues: CASSITQSETQYF. In DNA form, the CDR3 reads TGTGCCAGCAGCATCACCCAAAGTGAGACCCAGTACTTC.

The chain couples TRBV6-2 or TRBV6-3 to TRBJ2-5; perhaps D is TRBD1 or TRBD2 (7 bases each). The CDR3 length is 16 residues. Germline V gene sequence: CDR1 MNHEY, CDR2 SVGEGT. Trimming pared 2 bases from V and 3 bases from J, leaving 16 bases between. CDR3 protein: CASSYPLGGGEETQYF. In DNA, the CDR3 is TGTGCCAGCAGTTACCCGTTGGGAGGGGGCGAAGAGACCCAGTACTTC.

The chain uses TRBV4-2 and TRBJ2-2; either TRBD1 or TRBD2 may supply D (6 bases each). V was clipped by 2 bases and J by 5 bases, with 15 bases between them. CDR1 is LGHNA, CDR2 YNFKEQ, per germline. CDR3 length equals 16 residues. As DNA, the CDR3 is TGTGCCAGCAGCCAATCTAAGTGGGGGGCAACCGGGGAGCTGTTTTTT. It encodes CASSQSKWGATGELFF.

This clonotype has only a few counts. J is TRBJ2-4 and V is TRBV7-8; TRBD1 matches 9 bases. Germline CDR1 and CDR2: SGHVS and FQNEAQ. The V segment lost 1 base and the J segment 0 bases; nucleotides outside the gene matches: 4. The CDR3 extends over 17 amino acids. CDR3 nucleotide sequence: TGTGCCAGCAGCTTAGGACCGGGACAGGGAGCCAAAAACATTCAGTACTTC. Its protein product is CASSLGPGQGAKNIQYF. Using reference TRBV7-8 and TRBJ2-4 for the parts outside the CDR3, the full variable domain is GAGVSQSPRYKVAKRGQDVALRCDPISGHVSLFWYQQALGQGPEFLTYFQNEAQLDKSGLPSDRFFAERPEGSVSTLKIQRTQQEDSAVYLCASSLGPGQGAKNIQYFGAGTRLSVL.

This clonotype was seen only a few times. This rearrangement joins TRBV2 to TRBJ2-4; the D is unclear. There are 15 residues in the CDR3. Trimming shortened V by 1 base and J by 0 bases, and 7 bases separated the two germline ends. Germline V CDR1 and CDR2: SNHLY, FYNNEI. The CDR3 region is CASSEGNLAKNIQYF. CDR3 nucleotides: TGTGCCAGCAGTGAAGGGAACCTAGCCAAAAACATTCAGTACTTC.

This clonotype was counted a few times. The chain links TRBV12-3 or TRBV12-4 to TRBJ1-3; D is unresolved. The CDR3 totals 15 residues. Between the trimmed V and J ends, which lost 6 bases and 0 bases, there was a span of 12 bases. The CDR3 is CASSTGLISGNTIYF. DNA of the CDR3: TGTGCCAGCAGCACCGGGCTAATCTCTGGAAACACCATATATTTT.

V usage is TRBV6-1 and J usage is TRBJ2-7, with TRBD1 matching 11 bases. The V and J ends lost 6 bases and 6 bases, in that order; junction bases with no gene match: 4. This CDR3 has 13 amino acids. CDR1 MNHNS and CDR2 SASEGT come from the germline V gene. As DNA, the CDR3 is TGTGCCAGCAGCAGGGACAGGGGGGTCGAGCAGTACTTC. The encoded protein is CASSRDRGVEQYF.

The J gene is TRBJ2-7, the V gene TRBV27; D is perhaps TRBD1 or TRBD2 (5 bases each). Germline CDR1 is MNHEY and CDR2 is SMNVEV (reference sequence). V shed 6 bases and J shed 7 bases, with 16 bases lying between them. CDR3 size: 13 residues. The CDR3 nucleotides are TGTGCCAGCAGGTCGGGACGGTTTACGGAGCAGTACTTC. Translated, it gives CASRSGRFTEQYF.

This clonotype was picked up many times. This rearrangement joins TRBV12-3 or TRBV12-4 to TRBJ2-1; weak D call: TRBD1 (6 bases). V was pared by 6 bases and J by 0 bases, with 15 bases between. This CDR3 region has 16 residues. CDR3 in DNA: TGTGCCAGCAGCCCCCTTACAGGGAGCTCCTACAATGAGCAGTTCTTC. Its protein is CASSPLTGSSYNEQFF.

This clonotype was observed a handful of times. V gene TRBV20-1 combines with J gene TRBJ2-6; 7 bases align to TRBD1. The trim removed 5 bases at V and 4 bases at J, leaving 11 bases unmatched. The V gene's germline CDR1 is DFQATT and CDR2 SNEGSKA (reference sequence). There are 16 residues in the CDR3. The CDR3 sequence: CSAWTGDPLGANVLTF. In DNA, the CDR3 is TGCAGTGCTTGGACAGGAGATCCGCTCGGGGCCAACGTCCTGACTTTC.

This clonotype was counted at least ten times. The rearrangement links TRBV2 to TRBJ1-2; 7 nucleotides align to TRBD1. The CDR3 runs 12 residues. Germline CDR1 is SNHLY and CDR2 is FYNNEI. V shed 11 bases and J 8 bases; nucleotides not matched to a gene: 11. This chain's CDR3 is CAGKQGRFGYTF. In DNA form, the CDR3 reads TGTGCCGGAAAACAGGGGAGGTTCGGCTACACCTTC.

The V call is TRBV5-6, the J call TRBJ2-1; no clear D. V was clipped by 0 bases and J by 8 bases, with 12 bases between them. Germline CDR1 is SGHDT and CDR2 is YYEEEE. The CDR3 sequence is 14 residues long. The CDR3 is CASSLEIETDEQFF. For the CDR3, the DNA is TGTGCCAGCAGCTTGGAAATAGAAACAGATGAGCAGTTCTTC.

A few counts support this clonotype. This rearrangement joins TRBV12-3 or TRBV12-4 to TRBJ1-2, with D possibly TRBD1 on 6 matching bases. CDR3 length: 14 residues. Trimming took off 6 bases at V and 4 bases at J, with 15 bases between the two ends. The CDR3 DNA follows: TGTGCCAGCAGATTCGCGGGGGGCGCCTATGGCTACACCTTC. Translating it yields CASRFAGGAYGYTF.

This clonotype has just one count. This chain uses TRBV19 with TRBJ2-3, with D perhaps TRBD2 (6 bases). CDR1 and CDR2 (germline): LNHDA, SQIVND (reference sequence). Trimming took off 3 bases at V and 0 bases at J, with 7 bases between the two ends. The CDR3 is 14 residues long. CDR3 sequence reads: CASSIGGSTDTQYF. The DNA of the CDR3 is TGTGCCAGTAGTATTGGGGGGAGCACAGATACGCAGTATTTT.

This clonotype was picked up a small number of times. This chain uses TRBV5-1 with TRBJ2-1; 10 nucleotides align to TRBD2. V was pared by 4 bases and J by 2 bases, with 15 bases of the junction left unmatched. The germline CDR1 and CDR2 sequences are SGHRS and YFSETQ. The CDR3 totals 19 residues. CDR3 in DNA: TGCGCCAGCAGCATGACTAGCGGGTGGGGGGGCGGCCCCTACAATGAGCAGTTCTTC. It translates to CASSMTSGWGGGPYNEQFF.

This clonotype has only a few counts. The gene calls are TRBV7-2 and TRBJ2-3; TRBD2 aligns across 8 bases. Germline V gene data show CDR1 as SGHTA and CDR2 as FQGNSA. The CDR3 consists of 17 residues. The junction had 16 bases not matched to a gene; V was cut back by 4 bases and J by 7 bases. The chain's CDR3 is CASSSAGSGGLVNTQYF. As DNA, the CDR3 is TGTGCCAGCAGCTCCGCGGGGAGCGGGGGCCTAGTAAATACGCAGTATTTT. Filled out from reference TRBV7-2 and TRBJ2-3, the complete variable domain reads GAGVSQSPSNKVTEKGKDVELRCDPISGHTALYWYRQSLGQGLEFLIYFQGNSAPDKSGLPSDRFSAERTGGSVSTLTIQRTQQEDSAVYLCASSSAGSGGLVNTQYFGPGTRLTVL.

This clonotype has just a few counts. J is TRBJ2-1 and V is TRBV5-1, with D unclear. The CDR3 consists of 13 residues. Germline V gene lookup returns CDR1 SGHRS and CDR2 YFSETQ. Trimming took off 5 bases at V and 12 bases at J, with 18 bases between the two ends. CDR3 nucleotide sequence: TGCGCCAGCAGAGGATTGGCAGCCTGGGGGCAGTTCTTC. Amino acid sequence: CASRGLAAWGQFF.

The rearrangement links TRBV29-1 to TRBJ2-1; 11 bases line up with TRBD2. Germline V gene data show CDR1 as SQVTM and CDR2 as ANQGSEA. CDR3 size: 14 residues. Trimming at V came to 4 bases and at J to 12 bases, leaving 11 bases not matched to a gene. The CDR3 nucleotides read TGCAGCGTTGTTAACCCAATAGCGGGGGGGCCGCAGTTCTTC. Its translation is CSVVNPIAGGPQFF.

This clonotype has a count of ten or more. V is TRBV12-3 or TRBV12-4 and J is TRBJ2-1; 10 bases align to TRBD2. CDR3 length: 16 amino acids. V was pared by 6 bases and J by 2 bases, with 7 bases of the junction left unmatched. Written as DNA, the CDR3 is TGTGCCAGCAGAACCGCCGGGACTAGCGCCTACAATGAGCAGTTCTTC. Its translation: CASRTAGTSAYNEQFF.

The chain is built from TRBV5-4 and TRBJ2-7; 11 nucleotides line up with TRBD2. This CDR3 is built from 15 residues. Trimming at V came to 2 bases and at J to 7 bases, leaving 8 bases not matched to a gene. CDR1 is SGHNT and CDR2 is YYREEE in the germline V gene (reference sequence). The CDR3 sequence is CASSFLAGGPREQYF. The CDR3 DNA is TGTGCCAGCAGCTTTTTAGCGGGGGGGCCTCGGGAGCAGTACTTC. Complete variable domain (other parts from reference TRBV5-4 and TRBJ2-7): ETGVTQSPTHLIKTRGQQVTLRCSSQSGHNTVSWYQQALGQGPQFIFQYYREEENGRGNFPPRFSGLQFPNYSSELNVNALELDDSALYLCASSFLAGGPREQYFGPGTRLTVT.

DNA of the CDR3: TGTGCCATCAGTGATTACCATCGTAGGGGAGCGAACACTGAAGCTTTCTTT. Protein sequence: CAISDYHRRGANTEAFF. The chain has TRBV10-3 and TRBJ1-1; D might be TRBD1 (5 bases). The CDR3 spans 17 residues. The V and J ends lost 3 bases and 1 base respectively, with 18 bases between them. Germline V gene sequence: CDR1 ENHRY, CDR2 SYGVKD.

This clonotype came up many times. This chain joins TRBV28 and TRBJ1-1, with D possibly being TRBD1 (6 bases). V lost 11 bases and J lost 1, with 8 bases in between. Germline V gives CDR1 MDHEN, CDR2 SYDVKM. CDR3 length: 11 amino acids. Written as DNA, the CDR3 is TGTGCCTCACAGGGGAACACTGAAGCTTTCTTT. It encodes CASQGNTEAFF.

This clonotype showed up just a few times. V is TRBV20-1 and J is TRBJ2-3; 10 nucleotides line up with TRBD2. Germline CDR1 DFQATT, CDR2 SNEGSKA (reference sequence). The ends lost 5 bases at V and 5 bases at J; junction bases unmatched: 1. The CDR3 runs 12 residues. CDR3 protein: CSAEREGDTQYF. The CDR3 region has the DNA TGCAGTGCTGAGCGGGAGGGAGATACGCAGTATTTT.

The rearrangement links TRBV5-1 to TRBJ2-3; possibly TRBD2 for D (6 bases). Trimming removed 0 bases at V and 0 bases at J, with 17 bases between. The CDR3 contains 18 residues. CDR1 is SGHRS, CDR2 YFSETQ, per germline. The CDR3: CASSLGVRGLQSTDTQYF. CDR3 nucleotide sequence: TGCGCCAGCAGCTTGGGAGTGCGGGGACTCCAAAGCACAGATACGCAGTATTTT.

The table lists this clonotype with a few counts. The rearrangement joins TRBV2 to TRBJ2-1; D may be TRBD2 (6 bases). The germline CDR1 and CDR2 sequences are SNHLY and FYNNEI. Trimming removed 6 bases at V and 8 bases at J, with 14 bases between. There are 13 residues in the CDR3. In DNA, the CDR3 is TGTGCCAGCAGAAAGGACGGGAGAGATGAGCAGTTCTTC. Its translation is CASRKDGRDEQFF.

This clonotype was picked up a small number of times. The chain is built from TRBV15 and TRBJ2-2; TRBD1 agrees at 7 bases. Trimming took 2 bases from V and 4 from J; bases not matched to a gene: 10. CDR1 LNHNV and CDR2 YYDKDF come from the germline V gene (reference sequence). The CDR3 runs to 17 residues. The CDR3 reads CATSRRQGTLTTGELFF. CDR3 coding DNA: TGTGCCACCAGCAGACGACAGGGTACATTAACCACCGGGGAGCTGTTTTTT.

This clonotype showed up just a few times. This rearrangement joins TRBV2 to TRBJ2-1; D perhaps matches TRBD1 (6 bases). Trimming pared 10 bases from V and 5 bases from J, leaving 18 bases between. Germline V lookup: CDR1 SNHLY, CDR2 FYNNEI. The length of the CDR3 is 14 residues. The CDR3 bases are TGTGCCACCCGTCCCGGGACATTGAACAATGAGCAGTTCTTC. This translates into CATRPGTLNNEQFF.

This clonotype was detected only a few times. The chain joins TRBV6-2 or TRBV6-3 to TRBJ2-5; no clear D. Trimming took off 1 base at V and 4 bases at J, with 13 bases between the two ends. Germline V gives CDR1 MNHEY, CDR2 SVGEGT. There are 15 residues in the CDR3. In nucleotides, the CDR3 is TGTGCCAGCAGTTACTTGGCTAGTGGTTCAGAGACCCAGTACTTC. It specifies CASSYLASGSETQYF.

The chain is built from TRBV24-1 and TRBJ2-7; D call uncertain. The CDR3 sequence is 16 residues long. Trimming pared 3 bases from V and 0 bases from J, leaving 14 bases between. CDR1 KGHDR and CDR2 SFDVKD come from the germline V gene. Here the CDR3 DNA reads TGTGCCACCAGTGATAGCGATGGGCGGAACTCCTACGAGCAGTACTTC. Its protein product is CATSDSDGRNSYEQYF.